This TCR beta chain was identified during a study of control samples from healthy donors and cancer patients. The protocol was immunoSEQ multiplex PCR, while the TCRdb copy is restricted to in-frame clones and leaves out a portion. The profile shows 100,000 or so clones, about 88% of them singletons. Germline assignment: CDR1 SGDLS and CDR2 YYNGEE. J lost 1 base, V lost 0 bases, and 9 bases had no gene match. CDR3 length: 18 residues. The source material was blood. This TCR derives from a woman aged 45-65 years in good health. The chain combines TRBV9 with TRBJ1-1; 10 nucleotides agree with TRBD1. The CDR3 sequence: CASSVAGGQGPGNTEAFF. The CDR3 DNA sequence: TGTGCCAGCAGCGTAGCAGGGGGACAGGGGCCCGGGAACACTGAAGCTTTCTTT.